Listed below are T cell receptor beta chains from one sample, sequenced in a study of T-cell memory formation after mild COVID-19. MiXCR, applied by TCRdb to the 5' RACE reads, yields one record per CDR3 protein. The data show about 180,000 distinct CDR3 sequences, with approximately 18% seen just once and 3% to 4% held by the top ten. Sequencing input: PBMCs or a T cell subset sorted from them (not recorded which). These receptors all stem from a man younger than 35 who had mild COVID-19 (a few samples of this study predate the infection). Cell type and time point are not known. Each CDR3 is given with its conserved first and last residue. Fields, in order: D gene, clone size, V gene, J gene, CDR3 DNA, CDR3 protein. A D gene is named only where the DNA matches it firmly. The listing skips clone size in some rows; elsewhere it reads once, few, many or a size class.

>.|many|TRBV12-3/TRBV12-4|TRBJ1-1
TGTGCCAGCAGTCGGATGAACACTGAAGCTTTCTTT
CASSRMNTEAFF
>.|few|TRBV7-9|TRBJ2-3
TGTGCCAGCAGCTTAGTGTTCGGGGATACGCAGTATTTT
CASSLVFGDTQYF
>.|few|TRBV7-9|TRBJ1-1
TGTGCCAGCAGCTTAGCAGGGGTCGCTGAAGCTTTCTTT
CASSLAGVAEAFF
>.|few|TRBV4-1|TRBJ2-3
TGCGCCAGCAGACACCCCGGGATCGGCACAGATACGCAGTATTTT
CASRHPGIGTDTQYF
>TRBD2|few|TRBV7-2|TRBJ2-7
TGTGCCAGCAGCTTCGAAAGCGGGGCCTACGAGCAGTACTTC
CASSFESGAYEQYF
>TRBD1|.|TRBV5-1|TRBJ1-2
TGCGCCAGCAGCGACGGACAGGGCGAGTATGGCTACACCTTC
CASSDGQGEYGYTF
>.|few|TRBV7-2|TRBJ1-3
TGTGCCAGCAGCACCCGTTGGGGCCCAATAAACACCATATATTTT
CASSTRWGPINTIYF
>.|few|TRBV11-2|TRBJ2-7
TGTGCCAGCAGCTCCGGACAGCCTACCCGCCTCTACGAGCAGTACTTC
CASSSGQPTRLYEQYF
>.|few|TRBV7-9|TRBJ2-2
TGTGCCAGCAGCTTTGTGGACACCGGGGAGCTGTTTTTT
CASSFVDTGELFF
>.|.|TRBV20-1|TRBJ2-3
TGCAGTGTCCTTGACAGAACCCTAGGAGATACGCAGTATTTT
CSVLDRTLGDTQYF
>.|few|TRBV12-3/TRBV12-4|TRBJ1-2
TGTGCCAGCAGACCGACTGGGCTCCTCCACACCTTC
CASRPTGLLHTF
>.|.|TRBV5-4|TRBJ2-5
TGTGCCAGCAGCTTCGAGGAGATCGAGACCCAGTACTTC
CASSFEEIETQYF
>.|.|TRBV6-6|TRBJ2-7
TGTGCCAGCAGCCGGAGAGAGAACTACGAGCAGTACTTC
CASSRRENYEQYF
>.|few|TRBV5-1|TRBJ2-5
TGCGCCAGCAGCTGGGGCCTAGCGCATAACCAAGAGACCCAGTACTTC
CASSWGLAHNQETQYF
>.|.|TRBV11-3|TRBJ2-3
TGTGCCAGCAGCTTAACGGCGGGGTCTAGCACAGATACGCAGTATTTT
CASSLTAGSSTDTQYF
>.|few|TRBV5-1|TRBJ1-4
TGCGCCAGCAGCCGGACAGCTGCAACTAATGAAAAACTGTTTTTT
CASSRTAATNEKLFF
>TRBD1|many|TRBV29-1|TRBJ2-3
TGCAGCGTTGGGACAGGGGGCACAGATACGCAGTATTTT
CSVGTGGTDTQYF
>.|few|TRBV20-1|TRBJ2-5
TGCAGTGCTATCGACCCTACAGTCCAAGAGACCCAGTACTTC
CSAIDPTVQETQYF
>.|few|TRBV13|TRBJ1-5
TGTGCCAGCAGCCCGTCCCGCAGTCAGCCCCAGCATTTT
CASSPSRSQPQHF
>.|many|TRBV7-2|TRBJ1-1
TGTGCCAGCAGCTTAGTAGTGCTGAACACTGAAGCTTTCTTT
CASSLVVLNTEAFF
>.|.|TRBV6-2/TRBV6-3|TRBJ1-1
TGTGCCAGCATGCAAGATTCTACAGGGTACACTGAAGCTTTCTTT
CASMQDSTGYTEAFF
>TRBD1|few|TRBV4-2|TRBJ1-6
TGTGCCAGCAGCCAAGATCCCACGACAGGGAATAATTCACCCCTCCACTTT
CASSQDPTTGNNSPLHF
>.|many|TRBV20-1|TRBJ1-6
TGCAGTATCGGGCAAAGGGATTCACCCCTCCACTTT
CSIGQRDSPLHF
>TRBD2|.|TRBV6-5|TRBJ2-2
TGTGCCAGCAGTTATAGCGGGGGGACCCCCGGGGAGCTGTTTTTT
CASSYSGGTPGELFF
>.|few|TRBV7-2|TRBJ1-1
TGTGCCAGCAGCTTAGGGGGGAAGGGAATGAACACTGAAGCTTTCTTT
CASSLGGKGMNTEAFF
>.|.|TRBV20-1|TRBJ1-5
TGCAGTGCTTCGCCCGGGACGGTGGGAGATCAGCCCCAGCATTTT
CSASPGTVGDQPQHF
>.|.|TRBV7-2|TRBJ1-1
TGTGCCAGCAGCTTAGTCCGCCAGGGCACTGAAGCTTTCTTT
CASSLVRQGTEAFF
>.|.|TRBV6-6|TRBJ2-7
TGTGCCAGCAGTTGGGCAGGGCCCTACGAGCAGTACTTC
CASSWAGPYEQYF
>.|.|TRBV18|TRBJ2-5
TGTGCCAGCTCACCACCAACGTATCAAGAGACCCAGTACTTC
CASSPPTYQETQYF
>TRBD1|few|TRBV6-5|TRBJ1-2
TGTGCCAGCAGTTACGCCGGGACAGAGTATGGCTACACCTTC
CASSYAGTEYGYTF
>TRBD2|.|TRBV20-1|TRBJ2-5
TGCAGTGCTAGGTCCGGACTAGATCGGGAGACCCAGTACTTC
CSARSGLDRETQYF
>.|.|TRBV5-4|TRBJ2-4
TGTGCCAGCAGCGGCCGGGACACTACGAACATTCAGTACTTC
CASSGRDTTNIQYF
>TRBD1|.|TRBV18|TRBJ1-1
TGTGCCAGCTCATCCCAGGGGGCTGAAGCTGAAGCTTTCTTT
CASSSQGAEAEAFF
>.|many|TRBV30|TRBJ1-5
TGTGCCTACCGGGACGGACGAGCCCAGCATTTT
CAYRDGRAQHF
>.|few|TRBV6-5|TRBJ1-1
TGTGCCAGCAGTCCTCAGACAGGGAACACTGAAGCTTTCTTT
CASSPQTGNTEAFF
>TRBD1|once|TRBV28|TRBJ2-2
TGTGCCAGCAGTTCGACAGGGGCCACCAGGGAGCTGTTTTTT
CASSSTGATRELFF
>.|many|TRBV6-1|TRBJ2-7
TGTGCCAGCAAGCGCGGGGACAGCTACGAGCAGTACTTC
CASKRGDSYEQYF
>.|few|TRBV7-6|TRBJ2-5
TGTGCCAGCAGCTTAGGGCCCCAGTCGCGAACCCAGTACTTC
CASSLGPQSRTQYF
>.|few|TRBV7-2|TRBJ2-7
TGTGCCAGCAGCTTAGCCCCAGGGGAGGTCTACGAGCAGTACTTC
CASSLAPGEVYEQYF
>.|.|TRBV20-1|TRBJ1-5
TGCAGTGCTGGCCGAGCCGGGAGCAATCAGCCCCAGCATTTT
CSAGRAGSNQPQHF
>.|.|TRBV7-2|TRBJ1-2
TGTGCCAGCAGTATAATGGGGTATGGCTACACCTTC
CASSIMGYGYTF
>.|.|TRBV7-2|TRBJ2-4
TGTGCCAGCAGCCCTGACAGTGGCGGGAAAAACATTCAGTACTTC
CASSPDSGGKNIQYF
>TRBD1|few|TRBV4-2|TRBJ1-1
TGTGCCAGCAGCCAACAGGGGGACGGAGCTTTCTTT
CASSQQGDGAFF
>.|.|TRBV7-3|TRBJ2-3
TGTGCCAGCAGCTTGGGACTGAGCACAGATACGCAGTATTTT
CASSLGLSTDTQYF
>.|many|TRBV7-3|TRBJ2-2
TGTGCCAGCAGCTTACGTGGGGCGAACACCGGGGAGCTGTTTTTT
CASSLRGANTGELFF
>TRBD2|many|TRBV12-3/TRBV12-4|TRBJ2-5
TGTGCCACGGGACTAGTGCCAGAGACCCAGTACTTC
CATGLVPETQYF
>.|few|TRBV20-1|TRBJ1-5
TGCAGTGCTTACAATAAGGGAAGCAATCAGCCCCAGCATTTT
CSAYNKGSNQPQHF
>.|.|TRBV7-2|TRBJ1-2
TGTGCCAGCAGCTTAGCGTCGGGAGGTGACTATGGCTACACCTTC
CASSLASGGDYGYTF
>TRBD1|few|TRBV6-5|TRBJ2-7
TGTGCCAGCAGCTGGACAGGGGCCCTCGACGAGCAGTACTTC
CASSWTGALDEQYF
>TRBD2|.|TRBV28|TRBJ2-3
TGTGCTACCGGGACTAGCGGATTTACGCAGTATTTT
CATGTSGFTQYF
>TRBD2|.|TRBV5-4|TRBJ2-3
TGTGCCAGCAGATCTACTAGCGGGGGGTACCCTAGCACAGATACGCAGTATTTT
CASRSTSGGYPSTDTQYF
>TRBD1|few|TRBV7-2|TRBJ1-2
TGTGCCAGCAGCAGGACAGGTGTAAGGCATGGCTACACCTTC
CASSRTGVRHGYTF
>.|few|TRBV7-2|TRBJ2-5
TGTGCCAGCAGCTTAGCGAGTTGGGGTCAAGAGACCCAGTACTTC
CASSLASWGQETQYF
>.|few|TRBV6-2/TRBV6-3|TRBJ2-7
TGTGCCAGCAGTTACCCCCCCCTCGAGCAGTACTTC
CASSYPPLEQYF
>.|few|TRBV7-3|TRBJ2-1
TGTGCCAGCAGCTTAGAATCGGGCGAGCAGTTCTTC
CASSLESGEQFF
>TRBD1|few|TRBV9|TRBJ2-3
TGTGCCAGCAGCGCATCACCCGGAAGGGGGCCGACAGATACGCAGTATTTT
CASSASPGRGPTDTQYF
>.|few|TRBV2|TRBJ2-1
TGTGCCAGCGGGGGGGGCAGGGGCCCCTACAATGAGCAGTTCTTC
CASGGGRGPYNEQFF